This T cell receptor (beta chain) was observed in a study of blood T cell repertoires in COVID-19 (dated by TCRdb to 2020 to 2022). Study-level background: Samples from collaborators originated in the United States, Italy and Spain and spanned both the acute and convalescent phases of COVID-19. The material from the prospective study consisted of cDNA or gDNA derived from T cells, B-cell-depleted T cells, or PBMCs. Deeply sampled blood TCRbeta repertoires from subjects exposed to, actively infected with, or recovered from COVID-19 were included in the dataset. A freely available public database, intended as a resource for researchers studying the immune response to SARS-CoV-2, is where the repertoires were released. Samples came from the ongoing ImmuneRACE study (first 160 participants) plus 1,254 subjects from 6 global collaborators. Nearly every sample came with metadata listing a de-identified subject ID, COVID-19 status, age in years and sex. Where available, HLA class I and class II types were obtained from metadata supplied by the sample provider rather than from assay-based typing. What the research found in general, with its limitations: Clinical and demographic metadata were provided uncurated, with the amount varying by source and participant.

The immunoSEQ Assay, a bias-controlled multiplex PCR, was used to amplify TCRbeta CDR3 regions from genomic DNA. The original pipeline was this. Nucleated cell counts per sample were estimated from amplification of reference gene primers within the assay. Sequence reads were collapsed and filtered to measure the absolute abundance of every unique TCRbeta CDR3 rearrangement. For each sample, productive Simpson clonality was calculated as the square root of Simpson's diversity index over productive rearrangements. In TCRdb, the immuneACCESS table is reduced to in-frame sequences with V and J assigned. These tables do not hold every clone; where another copy was compared, an unresolved V gene accounts for under half, and the others remain unexplained. V and J calls and clone size come straight from that table; D and trimming were deduced from the DNA. This sample gives around 110,000 clones in total; around four fifths of them show up just once. The ten largest make up more than 4% of the sample.

As encoded in the germline V gene (reference sequence), CDR1 is SGHKS while CDR2 is YYEKEE. The germline ends are 7 bases apart after V is trimmed by 6 bases and J by 0 bases. Including cysteine and phenylalanine, the CDR3 has 14 amino acids. The read is trimmed to its CDR3 DNA, 42 bases read in frame from base 1. Whole blood was collected in K2EDTA tubes by collaborating institutions according to the institutions' own protocols. For TCRbeta analysis, collaborators shipped samples in one of three forms: frozen whole blood, isolated PBMCs, or DNA extracted from either of those sample types. In the case of this clone: Its antigen specificity is not known. No per-base quality is available; no much larger clone lies one base away.

The receptor chain draws on TRBV5-5 and TRBJ2-6, with the D gene call left open. The origin of this receptor is a man in his 70s with acute or convalescent COVID-19. The sample comprised peripheral blood. The CDR3 region: CASTSFSGANVLTF. The sequenced DNA is TGTGCCAGCACCTCTTTCTCTGGGGCCAACGTCCTGACTTTC.